Listed here are 11 T cell receptor beta chains from one sample, sequenced in a study of CD8+CD57+ T cells in acquired aplastic anemia. Genomic DNA, the template, was used for profiling of the TCR beta VDJ and CDR3. TCRdb independently ran MiXCR on the reads; one entry per CDR3 protein. The table lists 150,000 to 200,000 distinct CDR3 sequences, roughly 48% of them singletons. Sample: sorted CD4+, CD8+, or CD8+CD57+ T cells (not recorded which) from PBMCs. The source is a human donor in good health.

This rearrangement joins TRBV5-1 to TRBJ1-2; 7 bases agree with TRBD1. This CDR3 contains 12 residues. Germline V gives CDR1 SGHRS, CDR2 YFSETQ. With 4 bases clipped from V and 7 bases from J, the junction kept 4 bases outside the gene matches. The DNA of the CDR3 is TGCGCCAGCAGCGAGGGACAGCTTGGCTACACCTTC. Protein product: CASSEGQLGYTF.

To note about this clonotype: A clone one base away is much larger, so this may be a read error. The rearrangement uses TRBV7-2 and TRBJ2-1; 11 nucleotides align to TRBD2. The CDR3 has 13 amino acids. Germline V gene lookup returns CDR1 SGHTA and CDR2 FQGNSA. The CDR3 reads CANSQGLAARGFF. For the CDR3, the DNA is TGTGCCAACAGCCAGGGACTAGCGGCCCGGGGGTTCTTC.

This clonotype was recorded many times. The chain links TRBV29-1 to TRBJ2-2, with D tentatively TRBD2 (7 bases). Trimming left V 5 bases short and J 1 base short, with 11 bases between. Germline CDR1 is SQVTM and CDR2 is ANQGSEA. The CDR3 is 14 residues long. The CDR3 coding sequence is TGCAGCGTTACGAGGGGGGGGAACACCGGGGAGCTGTTTTTT. Its translation: CSVTRGGNTGELFF.

J is TRBJ2-7 and V is TRBV4-1; TRBD2 might be the D (5 bases). Per the germline V gene, CDR1 is MGHRA and CDR2 is YSYEKL. The CDR3 sequence is 15 residues long. V dropped 4 bases and J dropped 1 base, with 14 bases sitting between them. The CDR3 loop reads CASSPTDGLSYEQYF. The DNA of the CDR3 is TGCGCCAGCAGCCCAACGGACGGACTGTCCTACGAGCAGTACTTC.

For this clonotype: This may stem from a read error, because a much larger clone lies one nucleotide away. The chain combines TRBV19 with TRBJ1-2; no reliable D call. The CDR3 loop spans 16 amino acids. The germline gives CDR1 LNHDA, CDR2 SQIVND (reference sequence). Trimming cost V 4 bases and J 7 bases, with 22 bases left between them. Here the CDR3 reads CASSTPRVGRSCGYTF. CDR3 DNA: TGTGCCAGTAGTACACCGCGGGTGGGCAGGAGCTGTGGCTACACCTTC.

As concerns this clonotype: This may be a read error, as it is one base from a much larger clone. The chain carries TRBV19 and TRBJ2-1; TRBD2 is a possible D gene (6 bases). This CDR3 is 15 amino acids long. Germline CDR1 reads LNHDA; CDR2 reads SQIVND (reference sequence). CDR3 amino acids: CASSSRDFSYNEQLF. Written as DNA, the CDR3 is TGTGCCAGTAGTAGCCGGGACTTCTCCTACAATGAGCAGCTCTTC.

This clonotype was detected only a few times. V and J are TRBV2 and TRBJ1-1, with D perhaps TRBD1 (5 bases). The CDR3 covers 13 residues. Germline V gene lookup returns CDR1 SNHLY and CDR2 FYNNEI. Trimming took 9 bases from V and 6 from J, leaving 17 bases between them. Here the CDR3 reads CARKRQSRAEAFF. In DNA form, the CDR3 reads TGTGCCAGAAAAAGACAGTCTAGAGCTGAAGCTTTCTTT.

The chain uses TRBV2 and TRBJ2-5; weak D call: TRBD2 (6 bases). The CDR3 is 14 residues long. CDR1 SNHLY and CDR2 FYNNEI come from the germline V gene. The V end lost 10 bases, the J end lost 2 bases, and 17 bases lay between the germline ends. CDR3 nucleotide sequence: TGTGCCACGGCCCCCCCCGGGGGACAAGAGACCCAGTACTTC. This gives the protein CATAPPGGQETQYF.

This clonotype was seen a single time. The chain links TRBV9 to TRBJ1-3, with D perhaps TRBD1 (5 bases). From germline, CDR1 is SGDLS and CDR2 YYNGEE. V lost 3 bases, J lost 5 bases, and 12 bases lay in between. This CDR3 contains 14 residues. CDR3 amino acids: CASSGGDVRNTIYF. Written as DNA, the CDR3 is TGTGCCAGCAGCGGAGGGGACGTCCGAAACACCATATATTTT.

This clonotype was seen once. A much larger clone differs by one base, so this may be a read error. This rearrangement joins TRBV7-6 to TRBJ1-1, with 8 nucleotides matching TRBD1. Germline CDR1 SGHVS, CDR2 FNYEAQ. The CDR3 has 14 residues. The CDR3 spells CAISYPGGPTEAFF. In DNA, the CDR3 is TGTGCCATCAGCTACCCAGGGGGCCCCACTGAAGCTTTCTTT.

Details on this clonotype: This may arise from a read error, as a much more abundant clone is one base away. The V call is TRBV6-1, the J call TRBJ1-2; a possible D gene is TRBD1 (5 bases). In germline, CDR1 is MNHNS, CDR2 SASEGT. Trimming removed 8 bases at V and 4 bases at J, with 14 bases between. This CDR3 has 13 residues. CDR3 region: CASSDKGTYGYTF. CDR3 in DNA: TGTGCCAGCTCGGACAAGGGCACCTATGGCTACACCTTC.